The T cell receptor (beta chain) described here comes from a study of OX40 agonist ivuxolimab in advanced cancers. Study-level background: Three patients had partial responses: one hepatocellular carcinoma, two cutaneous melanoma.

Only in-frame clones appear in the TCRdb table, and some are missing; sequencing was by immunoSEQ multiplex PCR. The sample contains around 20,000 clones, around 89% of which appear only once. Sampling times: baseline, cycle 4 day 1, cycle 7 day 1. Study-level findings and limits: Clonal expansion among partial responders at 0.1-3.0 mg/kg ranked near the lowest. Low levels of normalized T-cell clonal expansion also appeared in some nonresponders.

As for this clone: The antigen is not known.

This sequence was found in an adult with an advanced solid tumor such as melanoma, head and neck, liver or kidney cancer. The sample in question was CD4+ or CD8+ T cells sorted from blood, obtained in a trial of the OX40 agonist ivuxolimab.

CDR3 nucleotide sequence: TGTGCCAGCTCGCCAAGTACAGGGGAGCGTAATGGCTACACCTTC. Translation gives CASSPSTGERNGYTF. The chain uses TRBV18 and TRBJ1-2; 7 nucleotides agree with TRBD1. Germline CDR1 is KGHSH and CDR2 is LQKENI. The CDR3 length is 15 residues. Germline trimming cut 6 bases from V and 6 bases from J; bases unmatched to any gene: 13.